One and the same sample provided the 26 T cell receptor beta chains below, sequenced in a study of T cells in Graves' hyperthyroidism and ophthalmopathy (dated by TCRdb to about 2019). Libraries were constructed by multiplex PCR. The sample was run on an Illumina HiSeq 2000. The TCR beta CDR3 regions were amplified from the RNA transcripts. A first-round RT-PCR of the TCR CDR3 used the HTBI primer set with the Qiagen OneStep RT-PCR kit. Starting from the raw public reads, TCRdb applied fastp trimming at Q25, assembled clones with MiXCR and retained in-frame beta chains. Every distinct CDR3 protein forms one entry, paired with its most common genes and DNA. The sample table holds about 610,000 distinct CDR3 sequences, of which approximately 15% were seen once. Jointly, the top ten make up about 3.9% of the sample. The sequenced material came from blood. The receptor set was obtained from a woman in her 40s with Graves' ophthalmopathy.

This clonotype has a handful of counts. V is TRBV30 and J is TRBJ2-7; the match to TRBD2 covers 8 bases. The germline V gene has CDR1 GTSNPN and CDR2 SVGIG (reference sequence). The CDR3 contains 14 residues. V gave up 5 bases and J gave up 2 bases; unmatched junction bases: 8. The DNA of the CDR3 is TGTGCCTGGGAAAGCGGGAGTAGCACCTACGAGCAGTACTTC. This translates into CAWESGSSTYEQYF.

This clonotype occurred many times. This rearrangement joins TRBV27 to TRBJ1-1; 9 bases agree with TRBD1. Trimming took 1 base from V and 6 from J; bases not matched to a gene: 6. Germline V CDR1 and CDR2: MNHEY, SMNVEV (reference sequence). CDR3 length: 15 amino acids. CDR3: CASSLFPTGGAEAFF. The CDR3 DNA is TGTGCCAGCAGTTTATTCCCGACAGGGGGGGCTGAAGCTTTCTTT.

The table lists this clonotype with many counts. The chain combines TRBV6-2 or TRBV6-3 with TRBJ2-2; D unresolved. The germline V gene encodes CDR1 MNHEY and CDR2 SVGEGT. V shed 1 base and J shed 2 bases, with 2 bases lying between them. The CDR3 is 13 residues long. Here the CDR3 reads CASSYYNTGELFF. The CDR3 DNA reads as TGTGCCAGCAGTTACTATAACACCGGGGAGCTGTTTTTT.

This clonotype was counted ten times or more. J is TRBJ1-5 and V is TRBV12-3 or TRBV12-4, with a weak D call TRBD1 (6 bases). CDR3 size: 14 residues. The V gene lost 3 bases and the J gene lost 4 bases, with 10 bases spanning the gap. The CDR3 protein is CASSLLGANQPQHF. In nucleotides, the CDR3 is TGTGCCAGCAGTTTGTTGGGGGCGAATCAGCCCCAGCATTTT.

This clonotype has a handful of counts. The chain has TRBV13 and TRBJ1-1, with TRBD1 identical over 7 bases. The germline V gene encodes CDR1 PRHDT and CDR2 FYEKMQ (reference sequence). This CDR3 comprises 20 residues. V lost 5 bases, J lost 5 bases, and 26 bases stayed unmatched. The CDR3 nucleotides read TGTGCCAGCAGCCCCCTGAGTCGAGCAACAGGGGTTCCGCTCGAAACTGAAGCTTTCTTT. Residues: CASSPLSRATGVPLETEAFF.

This clonotype was counted at least ten times. V usage is TRBV12-3 or TRBV12-4 and J usage is TRBJ1-2, with 7 bases identical to TRBD1. V shed 5 bases and J 5 bases; nucleotides not matched to a gene: 11. This CDR3 has 15 residues. The CDR3, as DNA: TGTGCCAGCAGTCCCACTGGGGCAGGGGGTTATGGCTACACCTTC. Its translation is CASSPTGAGGYGYTF.

The chain joins TRBV14 to TRBJ1-1; no clear D gene. The CDR3 contains 15 residues. Germline V CDR1 and CDR2: SGHDN, FVKESK. Trimming cost V 1 base and J 2 bases, with 11 bases left between them. CDR3 DNA sequence: TGTGCCAGCAGCCAAGTCAGGATGTCTAACACTGAAGCTTTCTTT. Translation: CASSQVRMSNTEAFF.

At least ten counts were recorded for this clonotype. This chain joins TRBV6-5 and TRBJ1-2; D possibly corresponds to TRBD1 (6 bases). The CDR3 covers 14 residues. The germline gives CDR1 MNHEY, CDR2 SVGAGI. The V gene lost 0 bases and the J gene lost 6 bases, with 11 bases spanning the gap. CDR3 DNA: TGTGCCAGCAGTTACTCGATGTCAGGGGATGGCTACACCTTC. The encoded protein is CASSYSMSGDGYTF.

The table lists this clonotype with many counts. The rearrangement uses TRBV11-2 and TRBJ2-5; 11 bases are a match to TRBD2. The CDR3 has 16 amino acids. Germline values: CDR1 SGHAT, CDR2 FQNNGV. Unmatched junction bases numbered 5, after V lost 2 bases and J lost 3 bases. The CDR3 reads CASSLNILAGEETQYF. CDR3 sequence (DNA): TGTGCCAGCAGCTTAAACATACTAGCGGGAGAAGAGACCCAGTACTTC. The whole variable domain, remainder taken from reference TRBV11-2 and TRBJ2-5, is EAGVAQSPRYKIIEKRQSVAFWCNPISGHATLYWYQQILGQGPKLLIQFQNNGVVDDSQLPKDRFSAERLKGVDSTLKIQPAKLEDSAVYLCASSLNILAGEETQYFGPGTRLLVL.

This clonotype has more than one count but fewer than ten. This sequence joins TRBV6-1 and TRBJ1-5; 7 bases line up with TRBD1. The J segment lost 6 bases and the V segment lost 7 bases, leaving 9 bases of the junction unmatched. The CDR3 extends over 14 amino acids. The germline V gene encodes CDR1 MNHNS and CDR2 SASEGT. The CDR3 DNA sequence: TGTGCCAGCACCGACCGCCGGGACAGTCAGCCCCAGCATTTT. Translating gives CASTDRRDSQPQHF.

This clonotype was recorded many times. J is TRBJ2-7 and V is TRBV7-3; 11 nucleotides agree with TRBD2. There are 15 residues in the CDR3. The V and J ends lost 5 bases and 2 bases, in that order; junction bases with no gene match: 5. The germline CDR1 and CDR2 sequences are SGHTA and FQGTGA. DNA for the CDR3: TGTGCCAGCAGCCCGGGACTAGCGGATACCTACGAGCAGTACTTC. As protein: CASSPGLADTYEQYF.

This clonotype came up many times. The V and J genes are TRBV19 and TRBJ1-2; D is perhaps TRBD1 (6 bases). The CDR3 extends over 14 amino acids. Between the trimmed V and J ends, which lost 5 bases and 4 bases, there was a span of 14 bases. CDR1 LNHDA and CDR2 SQIVND come from the germline V gene (reference sequence). CDR3 DNA: TGTGCCAGTAGTGTAGGAACAGGGCTCTATGGCTACACCTTC. As protein: CASSVGTGLYGYTF.

This clonotype occurred many times. The rearrangement uses TRBV20-1 and TRBJ2-2; 7 bases match TRBD2. Germline V gene data show CDR1 as DFQATT and CDR2 as SNEGSKA (reference sequence). The J segment lost 2 bases and the V segment lost 3 bases, leaving 6 bases of the junction unmatched. The CDR3 spans 15 residues. DNA for the CDR3: TGCAGTGCTAGCAGCGGGATCTTTAACACCGGGGAGCTGTTTTTT. Amino acid sequence: CSASSGIFNTGELFF.

This clonotype was seen at least ten times. This chain joins TRBV28 and TRBJ2-5; TRBD1 agrees at 9 bases. Unmatched junction bases numbered 5, after V lost 10 bases and J lost 5 bases. The CDR3 spans 12 residues. Germline CDR1 MDHEN, CDR2 SYDVKM. The CDR3 spells CAIWDRVETQYF. The CDR3 DNA reads as TGTGCCATCTGGGACAGGGTTGAGACCCAGTACTTC.

This clonotype was seen repeatedly, ten times or more. This sequence joins TRBV4-2 and TRBJ1-3; D remains ambiguous. Trimming left V 0 bases short and J 3 bases short, with 15 bases between. This CDR3 has 17 residues. Germline CDR1 LGHNA, CDR2 YNFKEQ. The CDR3, as DNA: TGTGCCAGCAGCCAAGAGAGAGAGGTCTGGAATGGAAACACCATATATTTT. It yields the protein CASSQEREVWNGNTIYF.

With respect to this clonotype: The junction and the germline gene differ at one end; a read error may be behind it. This rearrangement joins TRBV5-1 to TRBJ1-3; D is possibly TRBD1 (5 bases). The germline V gene encodes CDR1 SGHRS and CDR2 YFSETQ. The CDR3 has 16 amino acids. The CDR3 here is CVSSPWDRVDGNTIYF. The CDR3 DNA follows: TGCGTCAGCAGCCCATGGGACCGGGTGGATGGAAACACCATATATTTT.

This clonotype was recorded at least ten times. This chain joins TRBV2 and TRBJ2-7; 9 positions agree with TRBD1. This CDR3 has 14 amino acids. Germline V CDR1 and CDR2: SNHLY, FYNNEI. V gave up 6 bases and J gave up 4 bases; unmatched junction bases: 7. CDR3 DNA sequence: TGTGCCAGCAGAGGACAGGGGTCCCCATACGAGCAGTACTTC. Translated: CASRGQGSPYEQYF.

This clonotype was observed a handful of times. This chain uses TRBV9 with TRBJ1-1; D is perhaps TRBD1 (6 bases). Per germline, CDR1 SGDLS and CDR2 YYNGEE. With 1 base removed from V and 10 bases from J, the gap between germline ends came to 14 bases. The CDR3 contains 13 residues. CDR3 DNA sequence: TGTGCCAGCAGCGTAATTGGGGACATGAGAGCTTTCTTT. Its protein product is CASSVIGDMRAFF.

Remarks on this clonotype: One end of the junction fails to match germline, which may point to a read error. The gene calls are TRBV12-3 or TRBV12-4 and TRBJ1-1; D call uncertain. This CDR3 comprises 12 residues. The CDR3 nucleotides are TGTGCCGGCAGTTTTTTTAGGGCTGAAGCTTTCTTT. This gives the protein CAGSFFRAEAFF.

This clonotype was detected ten times or more. This rearrangement joins TRBV6-2 or TRBV6-3 to TRBJ1-2; D gene unclear. Germline-derived CDR1 and CDR2 are MNHEY and SVGEGT. This CDR3 spans 15 amino acids. Trimming took 0 bases from V and 1 from J, leaving 9 bases between them. The CDR3 region has the DNA TGTGCCAGCAGTTACTCGGACCGGAATAACTATGGCTACACCTTC. Protein sequence: CASSYSDRNNYGYTF.

V is TRBV2 and J is TRBJ1-3, with D possibly being TRBD1 (5 bases). Germline values: CDR1 SNHLY, CDR2 FYNNEI. This CDR3 region has 14 residues. V gave up 6 bases and J gave up 4 bases, with 13 bases separating them. The CDR3 region has the DNA TGTGCCAGCAGCGGGACCCTCGCCGGAAACACCATATATTTT. Translated, it gives CASSGTLAGNTIYF.

This clonotype was seen many times. The genes are TRBV5-6 and TRBJ1-5, with D unresolved. CDR1 is SGHDT, CDR2 YYEEEE, per germline. V lost 1 base, J lost 0 bases, and 8 bases lay in between. This CDR3 spans 15 amino acids. The CDR3 sequence: CASSLSGHSNQPQHF. CDR3 bases: TGTGCCAGCAGCTTGTCAGGTCATAGCAATCAGCCCCAGCATTTT.

This chain's CDR3 is CSVGTLAKNIQYF. The CDR3 region has the DNA TGCAGTGTCGGTACACTGGCCAAAAACATTCAGTACTTC. The V call is TRBV20-1, the J call TRBJ2-4; D gene ambiguous. Germline V lookup: CDR1 DFQATT, CDR2 SNEGSKA (reference sequence). V lost 7 bases and J lost 1, with 11 bases in between. This CDR3 contains 13 residues.

Ten or more counts support this clonotype. The chain recombines TRBV10-2 with TRBJ1-5; D possibly corresponds to TRBD1 (6 bases). The CDR3 has 15 amino acids. The V end lost 1 base, the J end lost 2 bases, and 9 bases lay between the germline ends. From germline, CDR1 is WSHSY and CDR2 SAAADI. The CDR3 bases are TGCGCCAGCAGTGAGTTGGGGGCCGGCAATCAGCCCCAGCATTTT. Its translation: CASSELGAGNQPQHF.

This clonotype has a count of ten or more. The gene calls are TRBV6-5 and TRBJ1-6; TRBD1 agrees at 10 bases. The V gene's germline CDR1 is MNHEY and CDR2 SVGAGI. Trimming took 0 bases from V and 5 from J; bases not matched to a gene: 10. This CDR3 has 19 residues. CDR3 loop: CASSYSVPLGTGDNSPLHF. CDR3 bases: TGTGCCAGCAGTTACTCAGTTCCTTTGGGGACAGGGGATAATTCACCCCTCCACTTT.

This clonotype was seen many times. This chain joins TRBV20-1 and TRBJ1-5, with 7 bases that match TRBD1. V gave up 0 bases and J gave up 3 bases; unmatched junction bases: 2. This CDR3 spans 14 amino acids. Germline V gene sequence: CDR1 DFQATT, CDR2 SNEGSKA (reference sequence). The CDR3 DNA reads TGCAGTGCTAGAGAGGGGACAGTCAATCAGCCCCAGCATTTT. It yields the protein CSAREGTVNQPQHF.